Listed here are 26 T cell receptor beta chains from one sample, sequenced in a study of cytomegalovirus exposure and HLA in healthy donors. Both 60 Vbeta primers and 13 Jbeta primers went into the PCR. Assay used: immunoSEQ multiplex PCR; TCRdb lists only in-frame clones, some missing. The profile shows more than 250,000 clones, about 87% of them singletons. Sequenced input: PBMCs. The source of these receptors is a young woman in good health and CMV-seronegative.

This chain connects TRBV4-1 to TRBJ1-4; the D gene is possibly TRBD1 (6 bases). V lost 1 base to trimming and J lost 7 bases, with 13 bases between them. Germline V gene sequence: CDR1 MGHRA, CDR2 YSYEKL. This CDR3 spans 15 amino acids. The CDR3: CASSQAGKGGEKLFF. CDR3 sequence (DNA): TGCGCCAGCAGCCAAGCGGGGAAAGGGGGTGAAAAACTGTTTTTT.

V usage is TRBV5-4 and J usage is TRBJ2-3; 7 nucleotides match TRBD1. Germline CDR1 reads SGHNT; CDR2 reads YYREEE (reference sequence). Losses at the gene ends were 2 bases for V and 1 base for J; bases not matched to a gene: 7. The CDR3 totals 16 residues. CDR3 DNA sequence: TGTGCCAGCAGCTTTAGGGGGCAGTTAGGCACAGATACGCAGTATTTT. Protein: CASSFRGQLGTDTQYF.

This rearrangement joins TRBV4-1 to TRBJ1-3; D call uncertain. The V gene lost 0 bases and the J gene lost 0 bases, with 6 bases spanning the gap. The CDR3 runs 15 residues. Germline V gene lookup returns CDR1 MGHRA and CDR2 YSYEKL. CDR3: CASSQDRSSGNTIYF. The CDR3 DNA reads TGCGCCAGCAGCCAAGACAGAAGCTCTGGAAACACCATATATTTT.

The genes are TRBV2 and TRBJ2-3, with TRBD2 as a possible D gene (6 bases). V lost 3 bases, J lost 0 bases, and 16 bases lay in between. CDR3 length: 17 residues. CDR1 and CDR2 (germline): SNHLY, FYNNEI. The DNA of the CDR3 is TGTGCCAGCAGTGATCCGGGACTTAGCCTTAGCACAGATACGCAGTATTTT. It specifies CASSDPGLSLSTDTQYF.

V and J are TRBV5-1 and TRBJ1-2, with D possibly being TRBD1 (5 bases). CDR1 is SGHRS and CDR2 is YFSETQ in the germline V gene. The CDR3 length is 16 residues. The ends were cut back, 0 bases at V and 2 bases at J, with 14 bases in the middle. Here the CDR3 reads CASSLEYGGGNYGYTF. The CDR3 bases are TGCGCCAGCAGCTTGGAGTATGGGGGGGGGAACTATGGCTACACCTTC.

The chain recombines TRBV7-3 with TRBJ2-2, with no clear D. This CDR3 has 13 amino acids. V dropped 4 bases and J dropped 3 bases, with 6 bases sitting between them. The germline gives CDR1 SGHTA, CDR2 FQGTGA. CDR3 in amino acids: CASSSDYTGELFF. For the CDR3, the DNA is TGTGCCAGCAGCTCTGACTACACCGGGGAGCTGTTTTTT.

The rearrangement links TRBV16 to TRBJ2-1, with D possibly TRBD2 on 6 matching bases. The CDR3 totals 16 residues. Germline-derived CDR1 and CDR2 are KGHSY and FQNENV. Trimming took off 8 bases at V and 1 base at J, with 18 bases between the two ends. DNA of the CDR3: TGTGCCAGCGGAGGGGCGGGGACTCTGTCCTACAATGAGCAGTTCTTC. It specifies CASGGAGTLSYNEQFF.

This sequence joins TRBV5-1 and TRBJ1-4; TRBD1 matches at 12 bases. The V segment lost 0 bases and the J segment 7 bases; nucleotides outside the gene matches: 7. In germline, CDR1 is SGHRS, CDR2 YFSETQ. This CDR3 spans 17 amino acids. The CDR3 spells CASSLDGTGGAFEKLFF. The DNA of the CDR3 is TGCGCCAGCAGCTTGGATGGGACAGGGGGCGCGTTTGAAAAACTGTTTTTT.

This chain connects TRBV2 to TRBJ2-7; 7 bases agree with TRBD2. This CDR3 region has 13 residues. Germline CDR1 reads SNHLY; CDR2 reads FYNNEI. Germline trimming cut 7 bases from V and 2 bases from J; bases unmatched to any gene: 5. The CDR3 loop reads CASKRLAAYEQYF. The CDR3 nucleotides read TGTGCCAGCAAGCGGCTAGCGGCCTACGAGCAGTACTTC.

The J gene is TRBJ2-3, the V gene TRBV5-1; TRBD2 agrees at 16 bases. The CDR3 extends over 19 amino acids. V trimming: 4 bases; J trimming: 4 bases; junction bases outside the gene matches: 12. Per the germline V gene, CDR1 is SGHRS and CDR2 is YFSETQ. Here the CDR3 DNA reads TGCGCCAGCAGCGGAACCGGGACTAGCGGGGGGGCCGTCTCAGATACGCAGTATTTT. Its translation: CASSGTGTSGGAVSDTQYF.

The J gene is TRBJ2-7, the V gene TRBV7-9; 11 nucleotides align to TRBD2. Germline assignment: CDR1 SEHNR and CDR2 FQNEAQ (reference sequence). The CDR3 is 14 amino acids. The J segment lost 7 bases and the V segment lost 5 bases, leaving 7 bases of the junction unmatched. CDR3 loop: CASSPLAGGKEQYF. CDR3 nucleotide sequence: TGTGCCAGCAGCCCTCTAGCGGGGGGTAAAGAGCAGTACTTC.

The DNA of the CDR3 is TGTGCCAGCAGCCCCAAGACAGGGAACACTGAAGCTTTCTTT. It translates to CASSPKTGNTEAFF. V gene TRBV9 combines with J gene TRBJ1-1, with TRBD1 as a possible D gene (6 bases). Trimming stripped 4 bases from V and 1 base from J, with 11 bases between. The CDR3 covers 14 residues. Looked up from germline, CDR1 is SGDLS and CDR2 is YYNGEE.

The V and J genes are TRBV15 and TRBJ1-6, with D maybe TRBD1 (5 bases). The V end was cut by 3 bases, the J end by 2 bases, with 14 bases between. The germline V gene has CDR1 LNHNV and CDR2 YYDKDF (reference sequence). This CDR3 is built from 17 residues. The CDR3: CATSSEIRQTYNSPLHF. CDR3 DNA: TGTGCCACCAGCAGCGAAATCCGACAGACCTATAATTCACCCCTCCACTTT.

The rearrangement uses TRBV29-1 and TRBJ1-1; tentative D call: TRBD1 (6 bases). The germline V gene has CDR1 SQVTM and CDR2 ANQGSEA. CDR3 size: 11 residues. V was pared by 4 bases and J by 6 bases, with 9 bases between. This CDR3 reads CSVARGSEAFF. In DNA, the CDR3 is TGCAGCGTTGCTAGGGGGTCTGAAGCTTTCTTT. Using reference TRBV29-1 and TRBJ1-1 for the parts outside the CDR3, the full variable domain is SAVISQKPSRDICQRGTSLTIQCQVDSQVTMMFWYRQQPGQSLTLIATANQGSEATYESGFVIDKFPISRPNLTFSTLTVSNMSPEDSSIYLCSVARGSEAFFGQGTRLTVV.

The J gene is TRBJ1-1, the V gene TRBV27, with D possibly being TRBD1 (6 bases). Per germline, CDR1 MNHEY and CDR2 SMNVEV (reference sequence). The CDR3 is 13 amino acids. Trimming cost V 4 bases and J 4 bases, with 10 bases left between them. DNA of the CDR3: TGTGCCAGCAGTTCTCAACAGGGCACTGAAGCTTTCTTT. Encoded protein: CASSSQQGTEAFF.

Only one count was recorded for this clone. V is TRBV10-3 and J is TRBJ2-2; possible D gene TRBD2, 6 bases. The germline CDR1 and CDR2 sequences are ENHRY and SYGVKD. V was trimmed by 8 bases and J by 6 bases, leaving 10 bases between them. The CDR3 runs 12 residues. In DNA form, the CDR3 reads TGTGCCATCTTCGGAGGGGCCGGGGAGCTGTTTTTT. The encoded protein is CAIFGGAGELFF.

This rearrangement joins TRBV6-5 to TRBJ2-2; the match to TRBD1 covers 11 bases. V shed 2 bases and J 9 bases; nucleotides not matched to a gene: 8. The germline V gene has CDR1 MNHEY and CDR2 SVGAGI. The CDR3 spans 16 residues. The CDR3 region is CASSYVGDRGGRELFF. CDR3 sequence (DNA): TGTGCCAGCAGTTACGTTGGGGACAGGGGGGGTCGGGAGCTGTTTTTT.

The rearrangement joins TRBV18 to TRBJ2-5, with a tentative D call TRBD2 (5 bases). CDR3 size: 13 residues. CDR1 and CDR2 (germline): KGHSH, LQKENI. The V end lost 6 bases, the J end lost 0 bases, and 8 bases lay between the germline ends. CDR3 residues: CASSRTDQETQYF. The CDR3 region has the DNA TGTGCCAGCTCCAGGACTGACCAAGAGACCCAGTACTTC.

In nucleotides, the CDR3 is TGTGCCAGCACCGAGCAGTCTAGGGGTCGCAATGAGCAGTTCTTC. Translated, it gives CASTEQSRGRNEQFF. The rearrangement links TRBV13 to TRBJ2-1; maybe TRBD1 (5 bases). The CDR3 runs to 15 residues. Trimming cost V 7 bases and J 6 bases, with 19 bases left between them. The V gene's germline CDR1 is PRHDT and CDR2 FYEKMQ (reference sequence). Drawing the rest from reference TRBV13 and TRBJ2-1, the complete variable domain is AAGVIQSPRHLIKEKRETATLKCYPIPRHDTVYWYQQGPGQDPQFLISFYEKMQSDKGSIPDRFSAQQFSDYHSELNMSSLELGDSALYFCASTEQSRGRNEQFFGPGTRLTVL.

This chain uses TRBV5-1 with TRBJ2-7, with TRBD1 matching over 8 bases. With V trimmed by 0 bases and J by 3 bases, 8 bases remained unmatched. This CDR3 region has 16 residues. In germline, CDR1 is SGHRS, CDR2 YFSETQ. The CDR3 loop reads CASSLGGQGANYEQYF. The CDR3 DNA is TGCGCCAGCAGCTTGGGCGGGCAGGGGGCAAACTACGAGCAGTACTTC.

The gene calls are TRBV2 and TRBJ2-7, with 14 bases that match TRBD2. This CDR3 comprises 14 residues. V was pared by 6 bases and J by 6 bases, with 4 bases of the junction left unmatched. Germline assignment: CDR1 SNHLY and CDR2 FYNNEI. CDR3 bases: TGTGCCAGCAGGACTAGCGGGGGGGTTGCCGAGCAGTACTTC. The encoded protein is CASRTSGGVAEQYF.

The V and J genes are TRBV18 and TRBJ2-5, with 7 positions matching TRBD1. J was trimmed by 2 bases and V by 3 bases; bases with no gene match: 3. The CDR3 length is 14 residues. Germline V gene sequence: CDR1 KGHSH, CDR2 LQKENI. The CDR3 loop reads CASSPDRRQETQYF. The CDR3 nucleotides read TGTGCCAGCTCACCGGACAGGAGACAAGAGACCCAGTACTTC.

The rearrangement links TRBV5-4 to TRBJ2-1; TRBD2 matches 10 bases. The germline gives CDR1 SGHNT, CDR2 YYREEE (reference sequence). V shed 5 bases, J shed 5 bases, and the junction held 7 bases outside the gene matches. This CDR3 has 15 residues. The CDR3 bases are TGTGCCAGCAGTTTCGGACTAGCGGCTAACAATGAGCAGTTCTTC. It yields the protein CASSFGLAANNEQFF. Full variable domain (outside the CDR3, taken from reference TRBV5-4 and TRBJ2-1): ETGVTQSPTHLIKTRGQQVTLRCSSQSGHNTVSWYQQALGQGPQFIFQYYREEENGRGNFPPRFSGLQFPNYSSELNVNALELDDSALYLCASSFGLAANNEQFFGPGTRLTVL.

This clone was observed a handful of times. This rearrangement joins TRBV19 to TRBJ2-3; no clear D gene. The CDR3 sequence is 14 residues long. V lost 7 bases to trimming and J lost 0 bases, with 11 bases between them. The germline gives CDR1 LNHDA, CDR2 SQIVND (reference sequence). The CDR3, as DNA: TGTGCCAGTAATCCGAAAACTAGCACAGATACGCAGTATTTT. It yields the protein CASNPKTSTDTQYF.

CDR3 in DNA: TGCGCCAGCAGCCAAGATCAGGGAACCCAAGAGACCCAGTACTTC. Protein product: CASSQDQGTQETQYF. The gene calls are TRBV4-1 and TRBJ2-5; weak D call: TRBD1 (5 bases). Trimming took 0 bases from V and 1 from J, leaving 9 bases between them. The CDR3 has 15 residues. In germline, CDR1 is MGHRA, CDR2 YSYEKL.

This clone was seen just once. V is TRBV9 and J is TRBJ1-1; 10 nucleotides align to TRBD1. V gave up 3 bases and J gave up 4 bases; unmatched junction bases: 6. Germline lookup yields CDR1 SGDLS and CDR2 YYNGEE. The CDR3 is made up of 15 amino acids. CDR3 nucleotide sequence: TGTGCCAGCAGCGAATACCGGACAGGGGGCACTGAAGCTTTCTTT. The encoded protein is CASSEYRTGGTEAFF.